Here is one T cell receptor (beta chain) with its context. Its antigen is currently unknown. The data are from a study of T cell responses to AZD1222 COVID-19 vaccine. Some clones are missing from TCRdb's copy, which holds only in-frame ones; the method was immunoSEQ multiplex PCR. Of under 95,000 clones detected, 87% appear once; the ten largest clones hold around a tenth. V was cut by 6 bases and J by 0 bases, with 11 bases left in between. CDR3 length: 14 residues. The germline V gene encodes CDR1 SGHTA and CDR2 FQGNSA. Study-wide findings and caveats: Females made up more of the donors, who were largely white British, and clonal diversity may have come out too low.

The sample consisted of peripheral blood, taken 28 days after the second AZD1222 dose. The TCR sequence derives from an adult who received the AZD1222 COVID-19 vaccine. The gene calls are TRBV7-2 and TRBJ1-1, with a possible D match to TRBD1 (6 bases). The CDR3 DNA follows: TGTGCCAGCAGGGCGTGGGGGCTGAACACTGAAGCTTTCTTT. As protein: CASRAWGLNTEAFF.